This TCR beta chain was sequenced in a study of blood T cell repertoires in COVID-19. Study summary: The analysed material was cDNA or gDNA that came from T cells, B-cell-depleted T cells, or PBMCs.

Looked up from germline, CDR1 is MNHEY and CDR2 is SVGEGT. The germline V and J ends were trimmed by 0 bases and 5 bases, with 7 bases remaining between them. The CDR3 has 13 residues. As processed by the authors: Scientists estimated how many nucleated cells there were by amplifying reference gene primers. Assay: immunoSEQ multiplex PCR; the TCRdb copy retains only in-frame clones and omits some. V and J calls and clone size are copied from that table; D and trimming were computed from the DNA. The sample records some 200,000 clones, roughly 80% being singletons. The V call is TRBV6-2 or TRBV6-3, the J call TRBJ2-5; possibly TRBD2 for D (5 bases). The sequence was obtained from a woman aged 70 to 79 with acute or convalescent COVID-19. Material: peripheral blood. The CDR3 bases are TGTGCCAGCAGTTACTCGGGAGCGGAGACCCAGTACTTC. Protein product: CASSYSGAETQYF.